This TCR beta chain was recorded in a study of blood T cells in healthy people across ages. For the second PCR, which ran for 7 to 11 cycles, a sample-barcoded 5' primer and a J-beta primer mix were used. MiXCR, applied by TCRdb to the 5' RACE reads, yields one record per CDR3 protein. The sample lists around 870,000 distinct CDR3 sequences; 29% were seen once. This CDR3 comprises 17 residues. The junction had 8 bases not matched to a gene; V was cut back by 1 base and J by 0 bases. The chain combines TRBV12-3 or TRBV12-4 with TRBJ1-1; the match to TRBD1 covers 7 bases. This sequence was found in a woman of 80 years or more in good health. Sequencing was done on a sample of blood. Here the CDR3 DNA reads TGTGCCAGCAGTTTAGTATTAAGGACAGGCATGAACACTGAAGCTTTCTTT. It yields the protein CASSLVLRTGMNTEAFF.